A single TCR beta chain is shown here with its context. Antigen: not known. CDR3 size: 17 residues. Germline CDR1 MGHDK, CDR2 SYGVNS. UMIs with a 6-nucleotide sample barcode were added by template switching. After re-calling the 5' RACE reads, TCRdb lists one entry per CDR3 protein, DNA absent. This sample contains roughly 300,000 distinct CDR3 sequences. The data belong to a study of monozygotic twins with inflammatory bowel disease. Overall study findings and caveats: Especially with disease activity, IBD patients had fewer clonotypes in common with others than healthy twins did. Cells of different T cell subtypes could not be told apart.

Sampling involved one blood draw (roughly 2.5 ml) for every donor. Sequenced input: blood. This sequence originates from a human donor with ulcerative colitis or Crohn's disease, or a healthy co-twin of an affected twin (not recorded which). The V call is TRBV25-1, the J call TRBJ2-5; TCRdb's D call of TRBD2 is untestable without DNA. The CDR3 is CASSALSSRRAKETQYF.